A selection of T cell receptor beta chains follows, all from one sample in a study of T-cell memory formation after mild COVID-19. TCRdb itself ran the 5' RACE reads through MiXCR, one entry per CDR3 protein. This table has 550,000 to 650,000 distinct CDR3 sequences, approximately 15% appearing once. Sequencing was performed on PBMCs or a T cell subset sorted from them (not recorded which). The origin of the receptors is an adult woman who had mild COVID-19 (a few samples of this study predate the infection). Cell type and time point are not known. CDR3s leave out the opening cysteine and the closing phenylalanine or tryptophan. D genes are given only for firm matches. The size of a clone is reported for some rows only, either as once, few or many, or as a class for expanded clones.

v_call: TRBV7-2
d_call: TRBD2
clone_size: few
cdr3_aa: ASSLALAGAYNEQF

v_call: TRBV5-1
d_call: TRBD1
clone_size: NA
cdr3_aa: ASSPGGQGGAYEQY

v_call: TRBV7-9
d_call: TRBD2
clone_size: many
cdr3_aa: ASSLGIAGVTDTQY

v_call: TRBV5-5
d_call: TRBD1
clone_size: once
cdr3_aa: ASRQGANAYGYT

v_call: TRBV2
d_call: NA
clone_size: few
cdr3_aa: ASSALGYEQY

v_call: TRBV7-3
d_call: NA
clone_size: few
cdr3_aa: ASSLTQDNTGELF

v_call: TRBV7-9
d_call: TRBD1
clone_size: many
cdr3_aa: ASSSTGKTEAF

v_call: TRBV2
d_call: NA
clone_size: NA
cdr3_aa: ASTTGLGNGYT

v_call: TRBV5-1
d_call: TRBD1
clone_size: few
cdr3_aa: ASSLGTGANQPQH

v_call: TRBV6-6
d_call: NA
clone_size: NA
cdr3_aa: ASRDTGKETDTQY

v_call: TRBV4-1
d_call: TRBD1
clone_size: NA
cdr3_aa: ASSRTGGMSYEQY

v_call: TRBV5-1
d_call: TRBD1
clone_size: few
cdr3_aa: ASSNGQGYGYT

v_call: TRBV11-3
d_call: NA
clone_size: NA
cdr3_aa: ASIRAPNTEAF

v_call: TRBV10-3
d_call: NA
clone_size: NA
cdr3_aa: AISDRGTDGYT

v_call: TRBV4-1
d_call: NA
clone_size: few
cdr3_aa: ASSQESGGYGYT

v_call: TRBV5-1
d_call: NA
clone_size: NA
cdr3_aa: ASSLDGVTNSPLH

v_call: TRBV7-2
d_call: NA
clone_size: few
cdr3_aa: ASSRGSGRYEQY

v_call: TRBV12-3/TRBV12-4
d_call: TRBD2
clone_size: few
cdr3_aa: ASSSTSGISDTQY

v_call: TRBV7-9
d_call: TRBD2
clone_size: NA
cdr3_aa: ASTPGPTSGSVPYNEQF

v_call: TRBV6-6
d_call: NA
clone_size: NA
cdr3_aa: ASTLEGIYNEQF

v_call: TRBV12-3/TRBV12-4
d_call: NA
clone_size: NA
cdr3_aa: ASSSRDQNTGELF

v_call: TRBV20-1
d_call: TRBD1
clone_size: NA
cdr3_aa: SASLHRDRGSYGYT

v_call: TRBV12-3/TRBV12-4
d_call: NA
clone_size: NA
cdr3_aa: ASSPRDPPQETQY

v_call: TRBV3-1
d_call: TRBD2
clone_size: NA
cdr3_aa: ASSPAGGLADTQY

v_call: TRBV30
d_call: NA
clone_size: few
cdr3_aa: AWSVTGGETQY

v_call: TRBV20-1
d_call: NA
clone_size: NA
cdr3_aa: SVRVSGVEAF

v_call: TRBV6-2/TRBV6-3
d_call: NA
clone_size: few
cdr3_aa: ASTQGNEQY

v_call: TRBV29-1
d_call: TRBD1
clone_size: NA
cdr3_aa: SGGRQGVTDTQY

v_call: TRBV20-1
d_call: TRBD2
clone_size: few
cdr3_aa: SAIPLGGGNTDTQY

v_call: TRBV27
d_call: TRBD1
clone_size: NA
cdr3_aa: ASGLGTGFGNTEAF

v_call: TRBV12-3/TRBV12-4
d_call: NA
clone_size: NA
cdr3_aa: ASASAKNIQY

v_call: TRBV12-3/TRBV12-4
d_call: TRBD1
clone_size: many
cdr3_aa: ASSDRGRDEQY

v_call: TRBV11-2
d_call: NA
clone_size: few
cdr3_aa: ASSLTGMDFGF

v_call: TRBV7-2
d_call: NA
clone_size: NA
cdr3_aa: ASSSSRGGVNEQF

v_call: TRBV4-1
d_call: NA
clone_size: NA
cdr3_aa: ASRHPPGQRNYGYT

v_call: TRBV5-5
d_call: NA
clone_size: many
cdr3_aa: ASSLADSYTEAF

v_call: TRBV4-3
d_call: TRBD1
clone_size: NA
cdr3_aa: ASSQRQGYSGANVLT

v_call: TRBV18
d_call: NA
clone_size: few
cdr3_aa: ASSPHRDLNTEAF

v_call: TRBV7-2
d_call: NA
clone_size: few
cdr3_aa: ASSLALGPSF

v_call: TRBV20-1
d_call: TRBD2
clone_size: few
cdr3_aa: SARDLERDPYEQY

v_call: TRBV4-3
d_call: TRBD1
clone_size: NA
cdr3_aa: ASSQVGRGSFDNEQF

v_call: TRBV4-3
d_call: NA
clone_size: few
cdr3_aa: ASSQDLGPSPLH

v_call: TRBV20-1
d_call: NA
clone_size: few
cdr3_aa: SARAWADTQY

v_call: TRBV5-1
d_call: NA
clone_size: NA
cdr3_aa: ASSSRKRVEQETQY

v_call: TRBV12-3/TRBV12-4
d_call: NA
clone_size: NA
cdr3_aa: ASSSNTGNEWEQY

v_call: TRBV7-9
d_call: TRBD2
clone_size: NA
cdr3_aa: ASSIWPSGSGEAKNIQY

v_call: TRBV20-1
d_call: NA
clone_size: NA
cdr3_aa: SARDAGLSGANVLT

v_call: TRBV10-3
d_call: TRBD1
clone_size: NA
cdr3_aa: AISQQGASANEQF

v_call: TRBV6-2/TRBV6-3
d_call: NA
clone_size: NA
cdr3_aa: ASSYPDRFY

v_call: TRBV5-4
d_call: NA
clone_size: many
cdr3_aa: ASSPPQEDTQY

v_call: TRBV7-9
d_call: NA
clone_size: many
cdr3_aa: ASSSRGQPQH

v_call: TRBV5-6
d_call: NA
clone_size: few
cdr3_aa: ASSLADTANTEAF

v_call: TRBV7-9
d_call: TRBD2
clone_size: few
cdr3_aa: ASSSALAGVYNEQF

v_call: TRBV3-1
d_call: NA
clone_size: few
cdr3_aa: ASSQEGAGPYT

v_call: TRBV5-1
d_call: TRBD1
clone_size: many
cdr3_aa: ASSLGDRVYEQY